These 10 T cell receptor beta chains were all obtained from the same sample, sequenced in a study of shared clonotypes between healthy human individuals. Only in-frame clones appear in the TCRdb table, and some are missing; sequencing was by immunoSEQ multiplex PCR. Found here are a few million clones, around nine tenths of them singletons; the top ten hold over 0.12%. Sample: naive CD4+ T cells sorted from blood. The subset here: CD45RA+ positively selected. These receptor sequences come from a man between 18 and 29 years old in good health.

V usage is TRBV7-2 and J usage is TRBJ2-5; tentatively, D is TRBD2 (6 bases). Germline CDR1 SGHTA, CDR2 FQGNSA. V was cut by 0 bases and J by 7 bases, with 9 bases left in between. The CDR3 totals 13 residues. CDR3 region: CASSLASGGTQYF. Written as DNA, the CDR3 is TGTGCCAGCAGCTTAGCCTCCGGGGGGACCCAGTACTTC.

This chain connects TRBV4-3 to TRBJ2-3; D ambiguous. CDR3 size: 15 residues. Looked up from germline, CDR1 is LGHNA and CDR2 is YSLEER. With 1 base removed from V and 4 bases from J, the gap between germline ends came to 12 bases. CDR3 in DNA: TGCGCCAGCAGCCAAGGGAACCCTGGGGCAGATACGCAGTATTTT. Its translation: CASSQGNPGADTQYF.

Concerning this clone: At one of its ends the junction is not consistent with the germline gene, which may arise from a read error. The V call is TRBV7-7, the J call TRBJ1-1; D not resolved. The CDR3 runs to 14 residues. Germline assignment: CDR1 SSHAT and CDR2 FNYEAQ (reference sequence). CDR3 loop: CASSLAGEDTEAFF. CDR3 coding DNA: TGTGCTAGCAGCTTAGCTGGTGAGGACACTGAAGCTTTCTTT.

The chain couples TRBV4-1 to TRBJ2-1, with 7 bases identical to TRBD1. The V and J ends lost 0 bases and 8 bases, in that order; junction bases with no gene match: 13. Germline V lookup: CDR1 MGHRA, CDR2 YSYEKL. CDR3 length: 17 amino acids. The CDR3: CASSQDLSPGQSDEQFF. The CDR3 DNA sequence: TGCGCCAGCAGCCAAGATCTGTCCCCGGGACAGAGCGATGAGCAGTTCTTC.

This clone was found once. The chain employs TRBV5-1 and TRBJ2-5; 15 bases align to TRBD2. The germline V gene encodes CDR1 SGHRS and CDR2 YFSETQ. This CDR3 spans 18 amino acids. The J segment lost 2 bases and the V segment lost 4 bases, leaving 9 bases of the junction unmatched. The CDR3 DNA reads as TGCGCCAGCAGCCCCGGACTAGCGGGAGGGGCCAATCAAGAGACCCAGTACTTC. Translated, it gives CASSPGLAGGANQETQYF.

This clone turned up a few times. This chain uses TRBV30 with TRBJ1-1; D is possibly TRBD1 (5 bases). Germline-derived CDR1 and CDR2 are GTSNPN and SVGIG (reference sequence). V lost 1 base, J lost 1 base, and 13 bases lay in between. The CDR3 contains 15 residues. In DNA, the CDR3 is TGTGCCTGGAGTGGCGCTAGCAGGGCGAACACTGAAGCTTTCTTT. Translation gives CAWSGASRANTEAFF.

V usage is TRBV15 and J usage is TRBJ1-2; D might be TRBD1 (5 bases). Per the germline V gene, CDR1 is LNHNV and CDR2 is YYDKDF (reference sequence). Trimming shortened V by 0 bases and J by 7 bases, and 21 bases separated the two germline ends. CDR3 size: 17 residues. The CDR3: CATSRDPQVGGLTGYTF. CDR3 DNA: TGTGCCACCAGCAGAGATCCCCAGGTTGGGGGATTGACTGGCTACACCTTC.

J is TRBJ2-7 and V is TRBV10-1, with 8 positions matching TRBD1. Trimming took 7 bases from V and 0 from J; bases not matched to a gene: 2. Germline values: CDR1 WNHNN, CDR2 SYGVQD (reference sequence). This CDR3 is 13 amino acids long. Here the CDR3 DNA reads TGCGCCAGCAAGACAGGGGACTCCTACGAGCAGTACTTC. Encoded protein: CASKTGDSYEQYF.

The chain combines TRBV19 with TRBJ2-2; D unresolved. Trimming took off 6 bases at V and 6 bases at J, with 11 bases between the two ends. CDR1 and CDR2 (germline): LNHDA, SQIVND (reference sequence). The CDR3 covers 13 residues. This chain's CDR3 is CASRLDPAGELFF. In DNA, the CDR3 is TGTGCCAGTAGGTTAGACCCGGCCGGGGAGCTGTTTTTT.

The chain joins TRBV7-9 to TRBJ2-3, with D unresolved. Deletions cut 1 base from V and 5 bases from J, with 10 bases between. The CDR3 totals 14 residues. Germline CDR1 SEHNR, CDR2 FQNEAQ (reference sequence). Written as DNA, the CDR3 is TGTGCCAGCAGCTTAGGGGGATTCGGAGATACGCAGTATTTT. This gives the protein CASSLGGFGDTQYF.